This passage covers 8 T cell receptor beta chains from one sample sequenced in a study of T cells in Graves' hyperthyroidism and ophthalmopathy. RNA transcripts gave rise to amplified TCR beta CDR3 regions. The TCR CDR3 was amplified in a first-round RT-PCR using the HTBI primer set. TCRdb used MiXCR to reprocess the multiplex PCR reads, holding one entry per CDR3 protein. The repertoire holds over 350,000 distinct CDR3 sequences, approximately 14% seen once, with about 13% in the top ten. Sequenced: blood. Receptor source: a man younger than 30 with Graves' ophthalmopathy.

This clonotype has ten or more counts. The chain employs TRBV11-2 and TRBJ2-7; TRBD1 matches 8 bases. The germline gives CDR1 SGHAT, CDR2 FQNNGV. This CDR3 is 14 amino acids long. V gave up 6 bases and J gave up 0 bases; unmatched junction bases: 4. CDR3: CASSTTGGSYEQYF. DNA for the CDR3: TGTGCCAGCAGTACCACAGGGGGCTCCTACGAGCAGTACTTC.

This sequence joins TRBV7-9 and TRBJ1-4; TRBD1 agrees at 10 bases. J gave up 8 bases and V 6 bases, and 3 bases lay outside the gene matches. Germline V lookup: CDR1 SEHNR, CDR2 FQNEAQ (reference sequence). CDR3 length equals 13 residues. For the CDR3, the DNA is TGTGCCAGCAGACCGGACAGGGGGGAAAAACTGTTTTTT. Its translation: CASRPDRGEKLFF.

This clonotype was picked up many times. The chain carries TRBV2 and TRBJ2-3; 11 bases are shared with TRBD2. V trimming: 4 bases; J trimming: 3 bases; junction bases outside the gene matches: 15. This CDR3 comprises 19 residues. The V gene's germline CDR1 is SNHLY and CDR2 FYNNEI. The CDR3 protein is CASSGTWDSGGAWTDTQYF. As DNA, the CDR3 is TGTGCCAGCAGTGGAACCTGGGATAGCGGGGGGGCGTGGACAGATACGCAGTATTTT.

Ten or more counts support this clonotype. This sequence joins TRBV20-1 and TRBJ2-6; 8 nucleotides match TRBD1. The CDR3 is 16 amino acids. Germline lookup yields CDR1 DFQATT and CDR2 SNEGSKA (reference sequence). The trim removed 3 bases at V and 3 bases at J, leaving 7 bases unmatched. Here the CDR3 DNA reads TGCAGTGCTAGGGACAGGGTGGGGCTTGGGGCCAACGTCCTGACTTTC. Translation: CSARDRVGLGANVLTF.

On this clonotype itself: A read error is possible here, since a much larger clone lies one base away. The chain has TRBV15 and TRBJ1-5; tentative D call: TRBD1 (5 bases). CDR1 is LNHNV, CDR2 YYDKDF, per germline (reference sequence). Trimming took off 10 bases at V and 3 bases at J, with 19 bases between the two ends. The CDR3 is 15 residues long. The CDR3: CASTGRPPDNQPQHF. CDR3 coding DNA: TGTGCCAGTACAGGCAGGCCCCCAGACAATCAGCCCCAGCATTTT.

Ten or more counts support this clonotype. The rearrangement joins TRBV5-1 to TRBJ2-5; possibly TRBD1 for D (5 bases). The ends were cut back, 2 bases at V and 2 bases at J, with 13 bases in the middle. The V gene's germline CDR1 is SGHRS and CDR2 YFSETQ. CDR3 length: 15 residues. The CDR3 DNA is TGCGCCAGCAGCTTCTCCCTGGACACTCAAGAGACCCAGTACTTC. Translating it yields CASSFSLDTQETQYF.

In this sample, this clonotype turned up once. A much bigger clone sits one base away, suggesting this may be a read error. This chain joins TRBV28 and TRBJ2-1, with TRBD2 as a possible D gene (6 bases). The CDR3 is 13 amino acids. With 6 bases removed from V and 8 bases from J, the gap between germline ends came to 14 bases. Germline V gives CDR1 MDHEN, CDR2 SYDVKM. CDR3 coding DNA: TGTGCCAGCAGCCGGGACTTCAAGGATGAGCAGTTCTTC. Translating gives CASSRDFKDEQFF.

The sample holds many counts of this clonotype. The chain carries TRBV13 and TRBJ2-2; D is unresolved. In germline, CDR1 is PRHDT, CDR2 FYEKMQ (reference sequence). Trimming cost V 5 bases and J 5 bases, with 6 bases left between them. The CDR3 covers 12 residues. In DNA, the CDR3 is TGTGCCAGCAGCACGGGTACCGGGGAGCTGTTTTTT. Translated, it gives CASSTGTGELFF.